One sample yielded the 16 T cell receptor beta chains listed below, sequenced in a study of shared clonotypes between healthy human individuals. Generated by immunoSEQ multiplex PCR, the TCRdb table keeps only in-frame clones and is missing some. The data contain about a million clones, approximately 80% of them seen just once; the ten biggest clones take up 0.89%. Sequencing was performed on memory CD4+ T cells from PBMCs. Sample subset: CD45RA-negative fraction. These receptors were obtained from a man aged 18 to 30 in good health. Some clones in this sample may be carry-over from other donors' samples.

This clone was recorded many times. This rearrangement joins TRBV7-2 to TRBJ1-2; D ambiguous. The CDR3 spans 15 residues. Trimming took off 5 bases at V and 2 bases at J, with 15 bases between the two ends. Germline-derived CDR1 and CDR2 are SGHTA and FQGNSA. DNA of the CDR3: TGTGCCAGCAGCCCAACTTCGCTGCTGAACTATGGCTACACCTTC. Translating it yields CASSPTSLLNYGYTF.

In its sample, this clone was seen once. Written as DNA, the CDR3 is TGTGCCAGCAGCCAACGGGGACTACTCACGAGGGTCTACGAGCAGTACTTC. Translated, it gives CASSQRGLLTRVYEQYF. The rearrangement uses TRBV28 and TRBJ2-7; 7 bases line up with TRBD2. Germline trimming cut 6 bases from V and 3 bases from J; bases unmatched to any gene: 17. The CDR3 extends over 17 amino acids. Germline CDR1 is MDHEN and CDR2 is SYDVKM.

The rearrangement joins TRBV5-6 to TRBJ1-1; D is ambiguous. The V gene lost 1 base and the J gene lost 1 base, with 11 bases spanning the gap. CDR3 length: 15 amino acids. Germline V gives CDR1 SGHDT, CDR2 YYEEEE. In DNA, the CDR3 is TGTGCCAGCAGCTTGAGGGCATACTCGAACACTGAAGCTTTCTTT. It translates to CASSLRAYSNTEAFF.

The chain employs TRBV29-1 and TRBJ1-4; D is undetermined. The CDR3 totals 15 residues. V was pared by 5 bases and J by 3 bases, with 16 bases between. Per germline, CDR1 SQVTM and CDR2 ANQGSEA. The CDR3 loop is CSVSDLTDANEKLFF. DNA for the CDR3: TGCAGCGTTTCCGACCTGACCGACGCTAATGAAAAACTGTTTTTT.

The V gene is TRBV28, the J gene TRBJ1-5; D is unresolved. Trimming pared 5 bases from V and 6 bases from J, leaving 14 bases between. This CDR3 has 14 amino acids. The germline V gene has CDR1 MDHEN and CDR2 SYDVKM. The CDR3 DNA sequence: TGTGCCAGCAGTATAACGGCGGGAGCTCAGCCCCAGCATTTT. Its protein product is CASSITAGAQPQHF.

There are a few counts of this clone. The J gene is TRBJ2-7, the V gene TRBV4-1; 10 nucleotides align to TRBD1. Trimming took 0 bases from V and 5 from J; bases not matched to a gene: 7. CDR3 length equals 16 residues. Germline CDR1 is MGHRA and CDR2 is YSYEKL. The DNA for the CDR3 is TGCGCCAGCAGCCAAGATTGGGGACAGGGGCCCCACGAGCAGTACTTC. This gives the protein CASSQDWGQGPHEQYF.

J is TRBJ1-1 and V is TRBV5-1; no clear D. V was clipped by 1 base and J by 5 bases, with 15 bases between them. The CDR3 is 15 residues long. Germline V CDR1 and CDR2: SGHRS, YFSETQ. DNA for the CDR3: TGCGCCAGCAGCTTGAGAGGCGAGGACTGGACTGAAGCTTTCTTT. It yields the protein CASSLRGEDWTEAFF.

The CDR3 nucleotides are TGTGCCAGTGCCCCGGGATCCTACGAGCAGTACTTC. Translation gives CASAPGSYEQYF. The chain carries TRBV18 and TRBJ2-7; the D gene is possibly TRBD2 (5 bases). Germline loops: CDR1 KGHSH, CDR2 LQKENI. The V end was cut by 9 bases, the J end by 1 base, with 10 bases between. The CDR3 is 12 amino acids.

The chain couples TRBV19 to TRBJ2-5; D ambiguous. Germline CDR1 is LNHDA and CDR2 is SQIVND (reference sequence). The V gene lost 9 bases and the J gene lost 7 bases, with 12 bases spanning the gap. This CDR3 comprises 11 residues. CDR3 protein: CARKHLATQYF. The CDR3 nucleotides are TGTGCCAGGAAACACTTAGCGACCCAGTACTTC. Combining the CDR3 with reference TRBV19 and TRBJ2-5 gives the whole variable domain DGGITQSPKYLFRKEGQNVTLSCEQNLNHDAMYWYRQDPGQGLRLIYYSQIVNDFQKGDIAEGYSVSREKKESFPLTVTSAQKNPTAFYLCARKHLATQYFGPGTRLLVL.

In the case of this clone: Other DNA sequences in this specimen translate into the identical CDR3. The V call is TRBV28, the J call TRBJ2-3; possible D gene TRBD1, 5 bases. The V gene's germline CDR1 is MDHEN and CDR2 SYDVKM. V was cut by 6 bases and J by 6 bases, with 7 bases left in between. The CDR3 is 11 residues long. CDR3 in amino acids: CASRGPDTQYF. The CDR3 DNA is TGTGCCAGCAGGGGGCCGGATACGCAGTATTTT.

The chain uses TRBV7-8 and TRBJ1-5, with D unclear. Germline-derived CDR1 and CDR2 are SGHVS and FQNEAQ. The CDR3 runs to 13 residues. Trimming stripped 5 bases from V and 5 bases from J, with 10 bases between. The CDR3 DNA sequence: TGTGCCAGCAGCCACCGGACTGATCAGCCCCAGCATTTT. Amino acid sequence: CASSHRTDQPQHF.

The rearrangement uses TRBV19 and TRBJ2-7; TRBD2 might be the D (6 bases). Trimming stripped 5 bases from V and 6 bases from J, with 20 bases between. The CDR3 is 15 residues long. Germline CDR1 and CDR2: LNHDA and SQIVND (reference sequence). The CDR3 nucleotides are TGTGCCAGTAGTCCTTGGATCGCGGGGCGGCCCGAGCAGTACTTC. It specifies CASSPWIAGRPEQYF. The full variable domain, with the rest looked up from reference TRBV19 and TRBJ2-7, is DGGITQSPKYLFRKEGQNVTLSCEQNLNHDAMYWYRQDPGQGLRLIYYSQIVNDFQKGDIAEGYSVSREKKESFPLTVTSAQKNPTAFYLCASSPWIAGRPEQYFGPGTRLTVT.

Notes on this clone: Other DNA sequences from this sample encode an identical CDR3 as well. The V call is TRBV30, the J call TRBJ2-7; the D gene is possibly TRBD1 (5 bases). This CDR3 is 14 amino acids long. Trimming took 0 bases from V and 0 from J, leaving 9 bases between them. Germline V CDR1 and CDR2: GTSNPN, SVGIG (reference sequence). Here the CDR3 DNA reads TGTGCCTGGAGTGTCCAGGGTGGCTCCTACGAGCAGTACTTC. Protein sequence: CAWSVQGGSYEQYF.

The gene calls are TRBV6-1 and TRBJ1-2, with D maybe TRBD1 (6 bases). V was cut by 8 bases and J by 8 bases, with 18 bases left in between. This CDR3 has 13 amino acids. Per the germline V gene, CDR1 is MNHNS and CDR2 is SASEGT. The CDR3 loop reads CASLFKGEGGYTF. As DNA, the CDR3 is TGTGCCAGCCTCTTCAAGGGGGAAGGGGGCTACACCTTC.

The chain uses TRBV28 and TRBJ2-2, with TRBD1 matching 9 bases. CDR3 length: 16 amino acids. V lost 4 bases, J lost 4 bases, and 7 bases stayed unmatched. From germline, CDR1 is MDHEN and CDR2 SYDVKM. CDR3 region: CASSSPGQGRTGELFF. As DNA, the CDR3 is TGTGCCAGCAGTTCGCCGGGACAGGGACGCACCGGGGAGCTGTTTTTT. Full variable domain (outside the CDR3, taken from reference TRBV28 and TRBJ2-2): DVKVTQSSRYLVKRTGEKVFLECVQDMDHENMFWYRQDPGLGLRLIYFSYDVKMKEKGDIPEGYSVSREKKERFSLILESASTNQTSMYLCASSSPGQGRTGELFFGEGSRLTVL.

The V call is TRBV25-1, the J call TRBJ2-7; D gene uncertain. The germline gives CDR1 MGHDK, CDR2 SYGVNS. With 7 bases removed from V and 2 bases from J, the gap between germline ends came to 21 bases. This CDR3 is built from 16 residues. The CDR3 DNA reads TGTGCCAGCACCCCGGTAGGCGCCCAACCCCCCTACGAGCAGTACTTC. This codes for CASTPVGAQPPYEQYF.